The source of this TCR beta chain is a study of shared clonotypes between healthy human individuals. Study-level findings and limits: Generation probability values for non-shared clonotypes were lower than those for clonotypes shared by all four donors. The authors expected sequencing depth to affect clonotype sharing among donors.

Sorted-subset replicate PCR reactions were performed with approximately 200 ng DNA, corresponding to 25,000 to 35,000 T cell genomes. Only in-frame clones appear in the TCRdb table, and some are missing; sequencing was by immunoSEQ multiplex PCR. Of 980,000 or so clones detected, 60% to 85% appear once; the ten largest clones hold about 1.5%. In regard to this clone: Its antigen is unknown.

Between the trimmed V and J ends, which lost 6 bases and 3 bases, there was a span of 8 bases. Germline V lookup: CDR1 SNHLY, CDR2 FYNNEI. This CDR3 has 12 amino acids. Donation came from healthy HIV-negative adults that had no recent acute infections or vaccinations. The chain carries TRBV2 and TRBJ1-2; a weak D match, TRBD1 (5 bases). This TCR was sampled from a man between 18 and 29 years old in good health. The specimen sequenced was memory CD4+ T cells sorted from blood. Described subset: CD45RA-negative fraction. CDR3 sequence (DNA): TGTGCCAGCAGCGAACAGGACTATGGCTACACCTTC. Protein sequence: CASSEQDYGYTF. Using reference TRBV2 and TRBJ1-2 for the parts outside the CDR3, the full variable domain is EPEVTQTPSHQVTQMGQEVILRCVPISNHLYFYWYRQILGQKVEFLVSFYNNEISEKSEIFDDQFSVERPDGSNFTLKIRSTKLEDSAMYFCASSEQDYGYTFGSGTRLTVV.